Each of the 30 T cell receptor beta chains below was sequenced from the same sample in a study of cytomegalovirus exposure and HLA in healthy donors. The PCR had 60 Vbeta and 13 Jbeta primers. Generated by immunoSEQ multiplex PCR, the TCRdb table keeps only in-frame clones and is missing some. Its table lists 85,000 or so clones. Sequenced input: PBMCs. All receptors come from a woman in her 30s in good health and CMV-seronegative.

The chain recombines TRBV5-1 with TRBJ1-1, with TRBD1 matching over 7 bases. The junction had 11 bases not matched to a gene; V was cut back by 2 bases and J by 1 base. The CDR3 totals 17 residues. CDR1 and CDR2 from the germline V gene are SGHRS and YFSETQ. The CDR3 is CASSFPETGSANTEAFF. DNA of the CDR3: TGCGCCAGCAGCTTTCCCGAGACAGGGTCCGCGAACACTGAAGCTTTCTTT.

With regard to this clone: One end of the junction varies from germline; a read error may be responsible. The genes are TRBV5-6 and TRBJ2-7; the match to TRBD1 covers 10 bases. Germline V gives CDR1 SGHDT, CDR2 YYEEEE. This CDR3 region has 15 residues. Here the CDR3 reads CASNLAGTGDYEQYF. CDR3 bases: TGTGCCAGCAACTTGGCTGGGACAGGGGACTACGAGCAGTACTTC.

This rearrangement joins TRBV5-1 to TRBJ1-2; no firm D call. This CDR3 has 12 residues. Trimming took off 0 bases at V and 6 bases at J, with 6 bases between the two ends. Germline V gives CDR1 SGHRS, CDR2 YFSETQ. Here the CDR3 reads CASSLGHNGYTF. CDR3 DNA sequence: TGCGCCAGCAGCTTGGGACACAATGGCTACACCTTC.

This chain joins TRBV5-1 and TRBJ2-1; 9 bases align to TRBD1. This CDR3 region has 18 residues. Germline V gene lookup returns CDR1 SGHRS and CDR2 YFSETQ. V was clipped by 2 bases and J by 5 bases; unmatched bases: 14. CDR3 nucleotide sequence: TGCGCCAGCAGCTTCTTTCCTCTGGGACAGGGTTCGGACAATGAGCAGTTCTTC. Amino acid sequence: CASSFFPLGQGSDNEQFF.

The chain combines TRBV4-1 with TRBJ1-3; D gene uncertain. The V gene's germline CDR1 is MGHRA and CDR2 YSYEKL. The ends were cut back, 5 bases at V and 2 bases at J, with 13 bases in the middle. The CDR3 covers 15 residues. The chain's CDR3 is CASSFNPEAGNTIYF. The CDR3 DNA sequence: TGCGCCAGCAGCTTTAATCCGGAGGCTGGAAACACCATATATTTT.

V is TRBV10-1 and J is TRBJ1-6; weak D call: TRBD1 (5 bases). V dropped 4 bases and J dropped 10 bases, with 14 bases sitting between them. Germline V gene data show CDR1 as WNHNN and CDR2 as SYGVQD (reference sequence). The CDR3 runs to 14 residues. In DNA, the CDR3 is TGCGCCAGCAGTGTCGACAGCGGGGGGTCACCCCTCCACTTT. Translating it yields CASSVDSGGSPLHF.

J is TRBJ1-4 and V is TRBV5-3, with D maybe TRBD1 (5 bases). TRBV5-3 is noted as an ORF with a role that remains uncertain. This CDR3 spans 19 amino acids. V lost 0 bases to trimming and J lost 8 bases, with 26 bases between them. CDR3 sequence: CARSLASWEGTGQVEKLFF. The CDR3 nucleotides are TGTGCCAGAAGCTTGGCCTCGTGGGAGGGAACGGGGCAAGTGGAAAAACTGTTTTTT.

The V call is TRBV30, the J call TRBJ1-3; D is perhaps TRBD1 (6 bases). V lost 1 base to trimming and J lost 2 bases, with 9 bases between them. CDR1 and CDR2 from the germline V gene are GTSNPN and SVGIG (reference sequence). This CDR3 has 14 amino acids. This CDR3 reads CAWSAGQPGNTIYF. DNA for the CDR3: TGTGCCTGGAGTGCCGGACAGCCTGGAAACACCATATATTTT.

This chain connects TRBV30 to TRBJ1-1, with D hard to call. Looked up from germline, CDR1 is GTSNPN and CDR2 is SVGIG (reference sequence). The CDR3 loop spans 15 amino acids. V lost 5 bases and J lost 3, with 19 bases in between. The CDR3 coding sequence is TGTGCCTGGCGACCACCATTGACGGAGGACACTGAAGCTTTCTTT. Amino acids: CAWRPPLTEDTEAFF.

The CDR3 nucleotides are TGTGCCAGCAGCCAGGCGGGGACAGGGGGTGAAGCTTTCTTT. It translates to CASSQAGTGGEAFF. The chain joins TRBV7-9 to TRBJ1-1; 11 nucleotides match TRBD1. J was trimmed by 7 bases and V by 5 bases; bases with no gene match: 6. Germline loops: CDR1 SEHNR, CDR2 FQNEAQ (reference sequence). CDR3 size: 14 residues. The complete variable domain, with remaining parts taken from reference TRBV7-9 and TRBJ1-1, reads DTGVSQNPRHKITKRGQNVTFRCDPISEHNRLYWYRQTLGQGPEFLTYFQNEAQLEKSRLLSDRFSAERPKGSFSTLEIQRTEQGDSAMYLCASSQAGTGGEAFFGQGTRLTVV.

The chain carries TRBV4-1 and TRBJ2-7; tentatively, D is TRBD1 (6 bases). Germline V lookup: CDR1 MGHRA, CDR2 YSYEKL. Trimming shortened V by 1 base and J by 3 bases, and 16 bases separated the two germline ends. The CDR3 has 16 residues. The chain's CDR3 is CASSQVVGHSSYEQYF. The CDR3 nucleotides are TGCGCCAGCAGCCAAGTAGTGGGACACTCAAGCTACGAGCAGTACTTC.

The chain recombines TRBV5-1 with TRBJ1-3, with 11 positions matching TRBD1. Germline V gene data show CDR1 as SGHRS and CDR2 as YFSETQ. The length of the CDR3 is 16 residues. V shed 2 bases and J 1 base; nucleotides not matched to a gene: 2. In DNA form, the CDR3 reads TGCGCCAGCAGCTTAGGACAGGGGGCTTCTGGAAACACCATATATTTT. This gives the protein CASSLGQGASGNTIYF.

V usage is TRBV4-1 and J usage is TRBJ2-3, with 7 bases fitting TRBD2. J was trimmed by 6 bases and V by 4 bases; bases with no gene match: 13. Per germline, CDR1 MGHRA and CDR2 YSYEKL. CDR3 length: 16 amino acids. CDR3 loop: CASSLRQGAGVDTQYF. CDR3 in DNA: TGCGCCAGCAGCCTCCGTCAGGGCGCGGGGGTCGATACGCAGTATTTT.

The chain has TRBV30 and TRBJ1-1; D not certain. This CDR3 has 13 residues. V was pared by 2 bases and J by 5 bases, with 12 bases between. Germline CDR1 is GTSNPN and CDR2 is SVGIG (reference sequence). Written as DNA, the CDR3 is TGTGCCTGGAGTTCGGGGATAGGGACTGAAGCTTTCTTT. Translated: CAWSSGIGTEAFF.

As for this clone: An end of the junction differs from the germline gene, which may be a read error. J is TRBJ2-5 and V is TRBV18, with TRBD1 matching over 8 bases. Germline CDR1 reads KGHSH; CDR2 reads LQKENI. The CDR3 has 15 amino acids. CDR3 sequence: CASSPRTGSRENQYF. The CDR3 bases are TGTGCCAGCTCACCAAGGACAGGGTCTCGAGAGAACCAGTACTTC.

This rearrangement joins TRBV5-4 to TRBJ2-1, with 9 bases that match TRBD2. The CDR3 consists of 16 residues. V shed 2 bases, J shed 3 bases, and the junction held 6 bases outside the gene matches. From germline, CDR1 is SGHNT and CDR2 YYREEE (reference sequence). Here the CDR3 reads CASSFSGRGVYNEQFF. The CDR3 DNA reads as TGTGCCAGCAGCTTTAGCGGGAGAGGGGTCTACAATGAGCAGTTCTTC.

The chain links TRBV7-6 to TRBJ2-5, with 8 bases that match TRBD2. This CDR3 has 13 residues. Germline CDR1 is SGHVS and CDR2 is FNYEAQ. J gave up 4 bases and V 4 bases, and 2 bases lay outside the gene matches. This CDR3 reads CASSYGGGETQYF. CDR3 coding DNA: TGTGCCAGCAGCTACGGGGGGGGAGAGACCCAGTACTTC.

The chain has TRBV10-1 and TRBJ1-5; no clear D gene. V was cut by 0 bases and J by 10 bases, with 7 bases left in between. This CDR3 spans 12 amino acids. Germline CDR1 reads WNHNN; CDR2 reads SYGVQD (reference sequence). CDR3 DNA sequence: TGCGCCAGCAGTGAGTCGGGAGGACCCCAGCATTTT. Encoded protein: CASSESGGPQHF.

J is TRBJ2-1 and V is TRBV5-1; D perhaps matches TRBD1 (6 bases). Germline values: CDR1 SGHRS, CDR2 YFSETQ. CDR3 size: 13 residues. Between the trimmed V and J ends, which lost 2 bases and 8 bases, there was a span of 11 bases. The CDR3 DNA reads TGCGCCAGCAGCTTAACGGGACAACATGAGCAGTTCTTC. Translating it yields CASSLTGQHEQFF.

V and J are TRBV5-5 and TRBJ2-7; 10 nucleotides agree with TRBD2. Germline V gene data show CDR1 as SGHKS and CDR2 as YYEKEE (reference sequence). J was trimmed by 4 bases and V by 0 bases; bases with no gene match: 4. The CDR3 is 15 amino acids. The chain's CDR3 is CASSLGASGSYEQYF. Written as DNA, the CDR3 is TGTGCCAGCAGCTTGGGGGCTAGCGGGAGTTACGAGCAGTACTTC.

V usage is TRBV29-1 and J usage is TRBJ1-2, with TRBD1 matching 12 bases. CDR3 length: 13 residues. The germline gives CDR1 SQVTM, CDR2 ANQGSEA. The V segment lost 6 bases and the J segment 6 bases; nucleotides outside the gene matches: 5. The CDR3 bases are TGCAGCGTCACCGGGACAGGGGGCGATGGCTACACCTTC. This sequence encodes CSVTGTGGDGYTF.

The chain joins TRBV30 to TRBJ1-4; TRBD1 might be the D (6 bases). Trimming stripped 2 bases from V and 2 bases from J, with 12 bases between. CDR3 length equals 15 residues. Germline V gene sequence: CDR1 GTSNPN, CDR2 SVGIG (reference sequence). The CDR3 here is CAWSSPDRTNEKLFF. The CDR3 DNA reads TGTGCCTGGAGTTCACCCGACAGGACTAATGAAAAACTGTTTTTT.

The CDR3 protein is CAWTSDYGYTF. CDR3 coding DNA: TGTGCCTGGACGAGTGACTATGGCTACACCTTC. This chain connects TRBV30 to TRBJ1-2; no clear D gene. The V gene's germline CDR1 is GTSNPN and CDR2 SVGIG (reference sequence). The V end lost 4 bases, the J end lost 3 bases, and 6 bases lay between the germline ends. The CDR3 consists of 11 residues.

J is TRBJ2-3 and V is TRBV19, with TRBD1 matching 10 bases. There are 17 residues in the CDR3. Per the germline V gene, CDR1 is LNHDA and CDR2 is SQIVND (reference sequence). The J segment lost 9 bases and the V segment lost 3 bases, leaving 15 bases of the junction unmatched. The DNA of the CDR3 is TGTGCCAGTAGTATGGTCGGTGGGACAGGGGACGAGAAGACGCAGTATTTT. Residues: CASSMVGGTGDEKTQYF.

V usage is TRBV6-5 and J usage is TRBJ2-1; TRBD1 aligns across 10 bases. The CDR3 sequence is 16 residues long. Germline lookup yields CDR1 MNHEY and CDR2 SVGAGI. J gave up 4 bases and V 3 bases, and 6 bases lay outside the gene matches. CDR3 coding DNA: TGTGCCAGCAGTTATCAGTTGGGACAGGGGTACAATGAGCAGTTCTTC. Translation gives CASSYQLGQGYNEQFF.

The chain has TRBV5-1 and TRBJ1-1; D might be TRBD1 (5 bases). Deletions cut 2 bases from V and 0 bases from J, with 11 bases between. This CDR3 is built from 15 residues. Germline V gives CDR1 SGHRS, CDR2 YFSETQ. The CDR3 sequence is CASSFDSLMNTEAFF. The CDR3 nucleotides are TGCGCCAGCAGCTTTGACAGCCTAATGAACACTGAAGCTTTCTTT.

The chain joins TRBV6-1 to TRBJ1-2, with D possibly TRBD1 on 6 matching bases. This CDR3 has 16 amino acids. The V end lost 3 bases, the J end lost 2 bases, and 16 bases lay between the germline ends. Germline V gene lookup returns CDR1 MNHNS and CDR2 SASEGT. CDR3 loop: CASSDTREGTNYGYTF. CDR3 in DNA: TGTGCCAGCAGTGATACCAGAGAAGGGACAAACTATGGCTACACCTTC.

The CDR3 DNA follows: TGTGCCAGCAGTTTAGGGACAGGGGGCTCCTACAATGAGCAGTTCTTC. Amino acid sequence: CASSLGTGGSYNEQFF. This sequence joins TRBV28 and TRBJ2-1; 11 bases match TRBD1. The CDR3 is 16 amino acids. The V gene end was trimmed by 2 bases and the J gene end by 0 bases; junction bases not matched to a gene: 0. The germline V gene encodes CDR1 MDHEN and CDR2 SYDVKM.

CDR3 loop: CASSLAGNTEAFF. In DNA form, the CDR3 reads TGTGCCAGCAGCTTGGCGGGGAACACTGAAGCTTTCTTT. The gene calls are TRBV5-6 and TRBJ1-1, with D unclear. Trimming removed 0 bases from V and 1 base from J, with 4 bases in between. CDR1 and CDR2 from the germline V gene are SGHDT and YYEEEE. This CDR3 has 13 residues.

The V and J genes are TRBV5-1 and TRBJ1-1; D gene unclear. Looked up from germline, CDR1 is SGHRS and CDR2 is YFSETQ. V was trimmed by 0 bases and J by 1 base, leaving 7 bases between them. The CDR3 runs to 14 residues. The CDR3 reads CASSLGGANTEAFF. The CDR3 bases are TGCGCCAGCAGCTTGGGAGGTGCGAACACTGAAGCTTTCTTT.